This is a list of T cell receptor beta chains from one sample in a study of shared clonotypes between healthy human individuals. Sequencing used immunoSEQ multiplex PCR; TCRdb keeps in-frame clones, though not all of them. The sample includes hundreds of thousands of clones, roughly 77% of them seen just once. What was sequenced was PBMCs. The receptors originated from a woman in her thirties or forties in good health. Some clones in this sample may be carry-over from other donors' samples. The CDR3 runs from the conserved cysteine through the conserved F or W. A D gene is named only where the DNA matches it firmly. Clone size is given for some rows only: seen once, a few or many times, or a class if the clone is expanded.

v_call	clone_size	j_call	d_call	cdr3_aa	cdr3_nt
TRBV19	-	TRBJ2-7	TRBD2	CASKELAGVGEQYF	TGTGCCAGTAAGGAACTAGCGGGAGTTGGCGAGCAGTACTTC
TRBV19	few	TRBJ1-1	-	CASSTGIAFF	TGTGCCAGTAGTACAGGGATTGCTTTCTTT
TRBV5-1	-	TRBJ2-7	TRBD1	CASRTGQGRSYEQYF	TGCGCCAGCAGAACCGGACAGGGCCGCTCCTACGAGCAGTACTTC
TRBV7-8	-	TRBJ2-7	TRBD2	CASSFAAGATHEQYF	TGTGCCAGCAGCTTTGCGGCGGGAGCCACCCACGAGCAGTACTTC
TRBV21-1	-	TRBJ2-7	-	CASSNSDYEQYF	TGTGCCAGCAGCAACTCCGACTACGAGCAGTACTTC
TRBV25-1	once	TRBJ2-2	-	CASSDRGLAGELFF	TGTGCCAGCAGTGACAGGGGTCTTGCCGGGGAGCTGTTTTTT
TRBV5-4	-	TRBJ2-7	TRBD2	CASSLASGSMASHEQYF	TGTGCCAGCAGCCTGGCTAGCGGGAGCATGGCATCCCACGAGCAGTACTTC
TRBV5-8	-	TRBJ1-6	-	CASSSDRYNSPLHF	TGTGCCAGCAGCTCGGACCGATATAATTCACCCCTCCACTTT
TRBV7-6	many	TRBJ2-4	TRBD2	CASSSGLGSSIQYF	TGTGCCAGCAGCTCCGGACTAGGAAGTAGCATTCAGTACTTC
TRBV28	-	TRBJ2-7	TRBD1	CASSLRGQSSYEQYF	TGTGCCAGCAGTTTAAGGGGACAGAGCTCCTACGAGCAGTACTTC
TRBV2	once	TRBJ2-7	-	CASSVTGEQYF	TGTGCCAGCAGTGTGACCGGGGAGCAGTACTTC
TRBV5-1	-	TRBJ1-4	-	CASSPGRGADEKLFF	TGCGCCAGCAGCCCTGGTAGAGGAGCGGATGAAAAACTGTTTTTT
TRBV19	few	TRBJ2-2	TRBD2	CASSTPASGSGELFF	TGTGCCAGTAGTACCCCAGCTAGCGGGAGCGGGGAGCTGTTTTTT
TRBV7-6	-	TRBJ1-2	-	CASSPPGSYGYTF	TGTGCCAGCAGCCCCCCCGGGAGCTATGGCTACACCTTC
TRBV11-2	few	TRBJ2-7	TRBD1	CASSKTGTDTYEQYF	TGTGCCAGCAGCAAAACCGGGACAGACACCTACGAGCAGTACTTC
TRBV5-4	-	TRBJ2-5	TRBD2	CASSLSGRAREQYF	TGTGCCAGCAGCTTGAGCGGGAGGGCTCGGGAGCAGTACTTC
TRBV19	-	TRBJ1-4	TRBD1	CASSTRGRATNEKLFF	TGTGCCAGTAGTACAAGGGGGCGCGCCACTAATGAAAAACTGTTTTTT
TRBV5-1	-	TRBJ1-5	TRBD1	CASSLMGTGSQPQHF	TGCGCCAGCAGCCTCATGGGGACAGGGTCCCAGCCCCAGCATTTT
TRBV4-3	-	TRBJ1-4	-	CASSQDRIRGFPEKLFF	TGCGCCAGCAGCCAAGATAGAATCCGGGGATTCCCTGAAAAACTGTTTTTT
TRBV10-3	-	TRBJ1-2	-	CAISDTGTYGYTF	TGTGCCATCAGTGATACAGGGACTTATGGCTACACCTTC
TRBV5-5	-	TRBJ1-4	TRBD1	CASSLGGQGNEKLFF	TGTGCCAGCAGCTTAGGGGGACAGGGGAACGAAAAACTGTTTTTT
TRBV5-4	-	TRBJ2-7	-	CASSLGGAHEQYF	TGTGCCAGCAGCTTGGGAGGGGCCCACGAGCAGTACTTC
TRBV25-1	-	TRBJ2-7	TRBD2	CAARTSGSSGEQYF	TGTGCCGCAAGGACTAGCGGGAGTTCAGGCGAGCAGTACTTC
TRBV7-2	once	TRBJ2-3	TRBD2	CASSSGLGGTDTQYF	TGTGCCAGCAGCTCAGGACTAGGGGGCACAGATACGCAGTATTTT
TRBV5-1	-	TRBJ1-1	-	CASSSLWNTEAFF	TGCGCCAGCAGCTCCTTGTGGAACACTGAAGCTTTCTTT
TRBV19	-	TRBJ2-7	TRBD2	CASSIRTSGEQYF	TGTGCCAGTAGTATCCGGACTAGCGGCGAGCAGTACTTC
TRBV5-5	-	TRBJ2-1	-	CASSLDLSYYSYFYNEQFF	TGTGCCAGCAGCTTGGACCTGTCTTATTACTCCTACTTCTACAATGAGCAGTTCTTC
TRBV9	-	TRBJ2-2	-	CASSVVPDNTGELFF	TGTGCCAGCAGCGTAGTCCCAGACAACACCGGGGAGCTGTTTTTT
TRBV2	-	TRBJ2-1	TRBD2	CASRPTSVNEQFF	TGTGCCAGCAGACCCACTAGCGTTAATGAGCAGTTCTTC
TRBV30	-	TRBJ1-5	TRBD1	CAWSFGRGDQPQHF	TGTGCCTGGAGTTTTGGCAGGGGGGATCAGCCCCAGCATTTT
TRBV30	once	TRBJ1-6	-	CAWTPGKGNSPLHF	TGTGCCTGGACCCCCGGGAAGGGGAATTCACCCCTCCACTTT
TRBV6-5	-	TRBJ1-1	TRBD1	CASRRTGGPEAFF	TGTGCCAGCAGAAGGACAGGCGGACCTGAAGCTTTCTTT
TRBV6-1	many	TRBJ2-1	TRBD2	CATRHLAGGYNEQFF	TGTGCCACCCGTCACCTGGCGGGAGGGTACAATGAGCAGTTCTTC
TRBV9	-	TRBJ1-1	TRBD1	CASSAGQGRNTEAFF	TGTGCCAGCAGCGCCGGACAGGGGCGGAACACTGAAGCTTTCTTT
TRBV11-1	-	TRBJ2-7	-	CASSLATGDSAPYYEQYF	TGTGCCAGCAGCTTAGCTACAGGCGACAGTGCCCCCTACTACGAGCAGTACTTC
TRBV6-1	-	TRBJ1-1	-	CASSENQGNTEAFF	TGTGCCAGCAGTGAAAATCAGGGGAACACTGAAGCTTTCTTT
TRBV28	once	TRBJ1-5	-	CASSFSGDQPQHF	TGTGCCAGCAGTTTCTCCGGGGACCAGCCCCAGCATTTT
TRBV5-1	-	TRBJ2-7	-	CASSGGMNPYEQYF	TGCGCCAGCAGCGGCGGGATGAATCCATACGAGCAGTACTTC
TRBV30	-	TRBJ1-4	TRBD1	CAWTGTGRNEELFF	TGTGCCTGGACCGGGACAGGGAGGAATGAAGAACTGTTTTTT
TRBV18	-	TRBJ2-1	-	CASSPVGQGVPYNEQFF	TGTGCCAGCTCACCAGTCGGGCAGGGAGTCCCCTACAATGAGCAGTTCTTC
TRBV19	once	TRBJ1-4	-	CASSGNLGGATNEKLFF	TGTGCCAGTAGTGGGAACCTCGGTGGGGCAACTAATGAAAAACTGTTTTTT
TRBV28	-	TRBJ1-3	TRBD1	CASTIPGGSHSGNTIYF	TGTGCCAGCACCATCCCAGGGGGCAGTCACTCTGGAAACACCATATATTTT
TRBV28	once	TRBJ2-3	TRBD1	CASSFFWTGGLAGVSDTQYF	TGTGCCAGCAGTTTCTTCTGGACAGGGGGCTTAGCGGGAGTCTCAGATACGCAGTATTTT
TRBV7-2	-	TRBJ2-1	TRBD2	CASSPGLGAYNEQFF	TGTGCCAGCAGCCCAGGACTAGGAGCCTACAATGAGCAGTTCTTC
TRBV5-1	-	TRBJ2-7	-	CASSPQGGSYEQYF	TGCGCCAGCAGCCCGCAAGGTGGGTCCTACGAGCAGTACTTC
TRBV27	few	TRBJ2-2	-	CASSPRTVPNTGELFF	TGTGCCAGCAGCCCCCGGACAGTCCCGAACACCGGGGAGCTGTTTTTT
TRBV29-1	-	TRBJ2-1	TRBD2	CSVEARTSGRYEQFF	TGCAGCGTTGAAGCCAGGACTAGCGGGAGATATGAGCAGTTCTTC
TRBV28	once	TRBJ1-3	-	CASTLYEQGGNTIYF	TGTGCCAGTACCCTTTACGAACAGGGAGGGAACACCATATATTTT
TRBV14	-	TRBJ2-3	-	CASSQDYSARRDISTDTQYF	TGTGCCAGCAGCCAAGATTACAGCGCTAGGAGGGACATAAGCACAGATACGCAGTATTTT
TRBV15	once	TRBJ2-4	-	CATSRNRRAKNIQYF	TGTGCCACCAGCAGAAACCGCAGGGCCAAAAACATTCAGTACTTC
TRBV5-1	-	TRBJ1-5	-	CASSLEAGIPNQPQHF	TGCGCCAGCAGCTTGGAAGCAGGCATACCTAATCAGCCCCAGCATTTT
TRBV7-2	-	TRBJ2-5	-	CASSLRNEETQYF	TGTGCCAGCAGCTTAAGGAACGAAGAGACCCAGTACTTC
TRBV30	many	TRBJ1-3	-	CAWSRVGVSGNTIYF	TGTGCCTGGAGTCGCGTGGGAGTCTCTGGAAACACCATATATTTT